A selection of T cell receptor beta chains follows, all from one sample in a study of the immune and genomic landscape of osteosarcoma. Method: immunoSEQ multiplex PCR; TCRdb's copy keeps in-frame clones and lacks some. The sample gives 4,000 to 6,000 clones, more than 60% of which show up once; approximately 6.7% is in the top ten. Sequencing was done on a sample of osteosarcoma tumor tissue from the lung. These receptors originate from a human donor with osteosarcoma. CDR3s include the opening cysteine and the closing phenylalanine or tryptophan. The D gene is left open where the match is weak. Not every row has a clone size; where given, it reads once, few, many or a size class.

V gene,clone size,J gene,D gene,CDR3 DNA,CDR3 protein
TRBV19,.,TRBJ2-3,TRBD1,TGTGCCAGTAGTATAGACAGGGGGCACGCAGATACGCAGTATTTT,CASSIDRGHADTQYF
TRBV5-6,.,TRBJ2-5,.,TGTGCCAGCAGCTTTAGCGAGACCCAGTACTTC,CASSFSETQYF
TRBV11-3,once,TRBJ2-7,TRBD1,TGTGCCAGCAGCCCAGACAGGGGGCCATCCTACGAGCAGTACTTC,CASSPDRGPSYEQYF
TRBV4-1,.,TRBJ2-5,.,TGCGCCAGCAGCCAAGGCCTAGCGAGTCAAGAGACCCAGTACTTC,CASSQGLASQETQYF
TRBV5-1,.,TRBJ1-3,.,TGCGCCAGCAGTGTAGGGCCTACCTCTGGAAACACCATATATTTT,CASSVGPTSGNTIYF
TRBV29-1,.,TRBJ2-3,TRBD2,TGCAGCTCCACGGAGGCTAGCGGCTACACAGATACGCAGTATTTT,CSSTEASGYTDTQYF
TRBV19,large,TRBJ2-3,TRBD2,TGTGCCAGTAGTATTTCGCCTAGCGGGAGAGGAGATACGCAGTATTTT,CASSISPSGRGDTQYF
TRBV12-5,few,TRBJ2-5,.,TGTGCTAGTGGTTTCTCAGGGATGGGGGAGACCCAGTACTTC,CASGFSGMGETQYF
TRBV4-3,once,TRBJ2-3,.,TGCGCCAGCAGCCAAGTGGTGGGCACAGATACGCAGTATTTT,CASSQVVGTDTQYF
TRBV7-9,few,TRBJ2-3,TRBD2,TGTGCCAGCAGCTTAGGTCGCGGGAGTTCAGATACGCAGTATTTT,CASSLGRGSSDTQYF
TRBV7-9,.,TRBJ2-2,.,TGTGCCAGCAGCTTCGGCCCGCCCCCCGGGGAGCTGTTTTTT,CASSFGPPPGELFF
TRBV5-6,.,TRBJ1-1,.,TGTGCCAGCAGCTTCGGCAGGCCCGGCACTGAAGCTTTCTTT,CASSFGRPGTEAFF
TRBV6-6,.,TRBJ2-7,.,TGTGCCAGCAGTTATCAGGAGCCCTACGAGCAGTACTTC,CASSYQEPYEQYF
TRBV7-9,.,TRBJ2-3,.,TGTGCCAGCAGCTCCTCTAGGGTAGATACGCAGTATTTT,CASSSSRVDTQYF
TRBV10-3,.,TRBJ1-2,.,TGTGCCATCAGTGAGGGCACTTTTTATGGCTACACCTTC,CAISEGTFYGYTF
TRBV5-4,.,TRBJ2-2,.,TGTGCCAGCAGCTTGTCCACCGGGGAGCTGTTTTTT,CASSLSTGELFF
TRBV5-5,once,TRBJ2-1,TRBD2,TGTGCCAGCAGCTCGGGACTAGCGGGGCCCTACAATGAGCAGTTCTTC,CASSSGLAGPYNEQFF
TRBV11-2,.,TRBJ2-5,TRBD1,TGTGCCAGCAGCAGCGTTCCGGGACAGAATCTCCAAGAGACCCAGTACTTC,CASSSVPGQNLQETQYF
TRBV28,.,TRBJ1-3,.,TGTGCCAGCAGTGACTCCGGGGGAAACACCATATATTTT,CASSDSGGNTIYF
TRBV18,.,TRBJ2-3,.,TGTGCCAGCTCCGTAGGTACCTCTAGCACAGATACGCAGTATTTT,CASSVGTSSTDTQYF
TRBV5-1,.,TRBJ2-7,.,TGCGCCAGCAGCTTGGAGTTATTCGGGCGGAACTACGAGCAGTACTTC,CASSLELFGRNYEQYF
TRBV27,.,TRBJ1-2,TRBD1,TGTGCCATCGGGACAGGGCCAGGCGGCTACACCTTC,CAIGTGPGGYTF
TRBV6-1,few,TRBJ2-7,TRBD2,TGTGCCAGCAGTAAATGGACTAGCGGGAAGGACGAGCAGTACTTC,CASSKWTSGKDEQYF
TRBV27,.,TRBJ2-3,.,TGTGCCAGCAGTCCAACTCGGGCCTACACAGATACGCAGTATTTT,CASSPTRAYTDTQYF
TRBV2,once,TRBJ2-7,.,TGTGCCAGCAAGACAGCTTACGAGCAGTACTTC,CASKTAYEQYF
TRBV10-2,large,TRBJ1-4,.,TGCGCCAGCAGTGAGTCGTGGACAGAGGGAGAAAAACTGTTTTTT,CASSESWTEGEKLFF
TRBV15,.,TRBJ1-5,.,TGTGCCACCGCCCTGGGGTCCAATCAGCCCCAGCATTTT,CATALGSNQPQHF
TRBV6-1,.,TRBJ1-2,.,TGTGCCAGCAGTGAAGCGGGGCTTTATGGCTACACCTTC,CASSEAGLYGYTF
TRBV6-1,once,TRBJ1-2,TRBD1,TGTGCCAGCAGTGAGGGACAGGGGGCCTATGGCTACACCTTC,CASSEGQGAYGYTF
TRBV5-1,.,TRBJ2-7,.,TGCGCCAGCTCCGCGGGCGGGATGAGCTCCTACGAGCAGTACTTC,CASSAGGMSSYEQYF
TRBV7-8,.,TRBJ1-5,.,TGTGCCAGCAGCACACATGACAGGCCGACGCCCAATCAGCCCCAGCATTTT,CASSTHDRPTPNQPQHF
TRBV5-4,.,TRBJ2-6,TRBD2,TGTGCCAGCAGCAACCCGGGACTAGCGGGAGGACCCGGGGCCAACGTCCTGACTTTC,CASSNPGLAGGPGANVLTF
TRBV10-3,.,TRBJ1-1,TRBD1,TGTGCCATCAGTGACAGGGGGCCCTACACTGAAGCTTTCTTT,CAISDRGPYTEAFF
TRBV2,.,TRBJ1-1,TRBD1,TGTGCCAGCAGGGACAGGGGGCCTGAAGCTTTCTTT,CASRDRGPEAFF
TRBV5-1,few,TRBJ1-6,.,TGCGCCAGCAGCCCACGGGACGTCAGAAATTCACCCCTCCACTTT,CASSPRDVRNSPLHF
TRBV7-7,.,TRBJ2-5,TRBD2,TGTGCTAGCAGCTTAGGTCTAGCGGGACGCCAAGAGACCCAGTACTTC,CASSLGLAGRQETQYF
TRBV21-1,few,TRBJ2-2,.,TGTGCCAGCAGCGCATCCGGGACAGCGAACACCGGGGAGCTGTTTTTT,CASSASGTANTGELFF
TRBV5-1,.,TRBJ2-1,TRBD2,TGCGCCAGCAGTATCCCGGGACTAGCGGGAGGGCCCCACAATGAGCAGTTCTTC,CASSIPGLAGGPHNEQFF
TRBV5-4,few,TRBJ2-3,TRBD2,TGTGCCAGCAGGAGGGTCGGGGGGTCCCAAGATACGCAGTATTTT,CASRRVGGSQDTQYF
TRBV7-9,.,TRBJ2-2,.,TGTGCCAGCAGCTTACGGAGTAGAGGGGACACCGGGGAGCTGTTTTTT,CASSLRSRGDTGELFF
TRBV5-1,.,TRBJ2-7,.,TGCGCCAGCAGCTTGGTTTTCCTGGGACACGAGCAGTACTTC,CASSLVFLGHEQYF
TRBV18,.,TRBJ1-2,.,TGTGCCAGCTCACGGGACGGCTACTATGGCTACACCTTC,CASSRDGYYGYTF
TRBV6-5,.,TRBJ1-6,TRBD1,TGTGCCAGCAGTTACCGGACAGGAACCCGGGATTCACCCCTCCACTTT,CASSYRTGTRDSPLHF
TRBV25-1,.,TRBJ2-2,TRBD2,TGTGCCAGCAGTGAACTAGCGGGAGTACGGACCGGGGAGCTGTTTTTT,CASSELAGVRTGELFF
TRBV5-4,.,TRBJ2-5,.,TGTGCCAGCAGCTTGTGGGAGACCCAGTACTTC,CASSLWETQYF
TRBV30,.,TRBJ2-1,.,TGTGCCCACCGGCGGGACCCCGGCGATGAGCAGTTCTTC,CAHRRDPGDEQFF
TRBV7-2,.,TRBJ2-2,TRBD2,TGTGCCAGCAGCTTCCGAAGCGGGAGAGTCGCCGGGGAGCTGTTTTTT,CASSFRSGRVAGELFF
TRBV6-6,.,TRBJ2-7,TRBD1,TGTGCCAGCAACCTGGGACAGGTGTCCTACGAGCAGTACTTC,CASNLGQVSYEQYF
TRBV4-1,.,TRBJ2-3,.,TGCGCCAGCAGGGGGGTGGGAGATACGCAGTATTTT,CASRGVGDTQYF
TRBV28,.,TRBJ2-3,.,TGTGCCAGCAGTTTAGGCGGGGCAGATACGCAGTATTTT,CASSLGGADTQYF
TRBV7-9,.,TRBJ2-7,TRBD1,TGTGCCAGCAGCCCACGACAGGGACCCTCCTACGAGCAGTACTTC,CASSPRQGPSYEQYF
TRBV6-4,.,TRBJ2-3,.,TGTGCCAGCCGGGACGGGCAGGGTGACACAGATACGCAGTATTTT,CASRDGQGDTDTQYF
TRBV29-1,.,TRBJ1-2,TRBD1,TGCAGCGTTGGCGGACAGGGAAGGAATGGCTACACCTTC,CSVGGQGRNGYTF
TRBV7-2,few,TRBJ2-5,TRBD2,TGTGCCAGCAGCCTCTGGACTAGCGGGCCACAAGAGACCCAGTACTTC,CASSLWTSGPQETQYF